The clone carrying this TCR beta chain showed up just once. Seattle enrolled patients during active infection and tracked them longitudinally. Germline CDR1 is MDHEN and CDR2 is SYDVKM. J lost 5 bases, V lost 5 bases, and 11 bases had no gene match. The CDR3 runs 16 residues. This specimen comes from a study of blood T cell repertoires in COVID-19. The overall study: The samples span acute and convalescent COVID-19 from the United States, Italy and Spain.

Study processing details: By means of reference gene primer amplification, nucleated cell counts were estimated. The protocol was immunoSEQ multiplex PCR, while the TCRdb copy is restricted to in-frame clones and leaves out a portion. That table supplies the V and J calls and clone size; D and trimming were determined from the DNA. This sample has 200,000 to 250,000 clones, with around 87% found just once. This sequence joins TRBV28 and TRBJ1-5; 8 positions agree with TRBD1. The clonotype was recovered from a woman aged 45-60 years with COVID-19, enrolled during active disease. Sample: peripheral blood. The CDR3 DNA reads as TGTGCCAGCAGTCTCGACAGGGGAGGGCCCGATCAGCCCCAGCATTTT. It is translated as CASSLDRGGPDQPQHF.